What follows are 15 T cell receptor beta chains derived from one specimen sequenced in a study of blood T cell repertoires in COVID-19. The repertoire was sequenced with immunoSEQ multiplex PCR; TCRdb's copy has only in-frame clones and lacks some. Altogether about 370,000 clones are present, roughly nine tenths being singletons, with the ten largest covering about 0.9%. The specimen sequenced was PBMCs or T cells enriched from blood (not recorded which). These receptors were obtained from a woman in her forties who had been exposed to COVID-19.

J is TRBJ1-2 and V is TRBV5-1; D gene unclear. The CDR3 sequence is 16 residues long. CDR1 is SGHRS and CDR2 is YFSETQ in the germline V gene. The germline V and J ends were trimmed by 4 bases and 2 bases, with 18 bases remaining between them. CDR3 bases: TGCGCCAGCAGCCTAACCCTGGCAGGAGGAAACTATGGCTACACCTTC. This codes for CASSLTLAGGNYGYTF.

CDR3 sequence (DNA): TGTGCCAGCACTGAGGGACTGAACTATGGCTACACCTTC. Protein: CASTEGLNYGYTF. The J gene is TRBJ1-2, the V gene TRBV7-2, with TRBD1 as a possible D gene (5 bases). This CDR3 is built from 13 residues. The V gene lost 7 bases and the J gene lost 2 bases, with 11 bases spanning the gap. The V gene's germline CDR1 is SGHTA and CDR2 FQGNSA.

This rearrangement joins TRBV18 to TRBJ2-7, with TRBD1 matching over 7 bases. Germline-derived CDR1 and CDR2 are KGHSH and LQKENI. This CDR3 is 13 amino acids long. V dropped 5 bases and J dropped 6; count of bases not matched to a gene: 7. The CDR3 DNA follows: TGTGCCAGCTCATCAGACAGGGTTGGCGAGCAGTACTTC. Translating it yields CASSSDRVGEQYF.

The chain combines TRBV18 with TRBJ1-3; 9 bases fit TRBD1. Losses at the gene ends were 5 bases for V and 7 bases for J; bases not matched to a gene: 9. CDR3 size: 15 residues. CDR1 and CDR2 (germline): KGHSH, LQKENI. CDR3 in amino acids: CASSSLQGQGNTIYF. Written as DNA, the CDR3 is TGTGCCAGCTCATCCCTACAAGGACAGGGGAACACCATATATTTT.

V is TRBV7-9 and J is TRBJ1-3, with TRBD1 matching 9 bases. V trimming: 2 bases; J trimming: 0 bases; junction bases outside the gene matches: 2. The germline CDR1 and CDR2 sequences are SEHNR and FQNEAQ (reference sequence). This CDR3 spans 16 amino acids. This CDR3 is CASSLPQGASGNTIYF. CDR3 in DNA: TGTGCCAGCAGCTTACCACAGGGGGCCTCTGGAAACACCATATATTTT.

This chain joins TRBV18 and TRBJ1-1; tentative D call: TRBD1 (5 bases). Per the germline V gene, CDR1 is KGHSH and CDR2 is LQKENI. There are 15 residues in the CDR3. Trimming removed 2 bases at V and 1 base at J, with 11 bases between. The CDR3: CASSPMGTENTEAFF. The CDR3 DNA follows: TGTGCCAGCTCACCAATGGGGACTGAGAACACTGAAGCTTTCTTT.

The chain employs TRBV2 and TRBJ2-5; weak D call: TRBD2 (5 bases). CDR3 length: 14 amino acids. Germline V gene sequence: CDR1 SNHLY, CDR2 FYNNEI. Trimming removed 7 bases at V and 2 bases at J, with 14 bases between. The CDR3 DNA sequence: TGTGCCAGCAATAAGAGGGCCCTGCAAGAGACCCAGTACTTC. It specifies CASNKRALQETQYF.

The chain recombines TRBV7-3 with TRBJ2-2, with TRBD2 matching over 8 bases. The CDR3 covers 15 residues. CDR1 and CDR2 (germline): SGHTA, FQGTGA. With 1 base clipped from V and 4 bases from J, the junction kept 2 bases outside the gene matches. The CDR3 DNA is TGTGCCAGCAGCTTAAACGGGAGGGTCACCGGGGAGCTGTTTTTT. Translating it yields CASSLNGRVTGELFF.

The V call is TRBV21-1, the J call TRBJ2-1; the table's D gene call, TRBD2, was not cross checked with the DNA. TRBV21-1 is listed as a pseudogene. The CDR3 length is 18 residues. CDR3 residues: CASIGGSGTSTSYNEQFF. The CDR3 nucleotides are TGTGCCAGCATAGGTGGCTCGGGGACTTCCACCTCCTACAATGAGCAGTTCTTC.

V and J are TRBV24-1 and TRBJ2-3, with D possibly TRBD1 on 5 matching bases. V was clipped by 3 bases and J by 2 bases, with 14 bases between them. CDR3 length: 16 amino acids. Germline loops: CDR1 KGHDR, CDR2 SFDVKD. The chain's CDR3 is CATSDKGSTNTDTQYF. For the CDR3, the DNA is TGTGCCACCAGTGATAAGGGGTCAACTAACACAGATACGCAGTATTTT.

The count of this clone is one. CDR3 coding DNA: TGTGCCAGCAGCCTCAAGCAGAGGGTCCCCGATGATACTGAAGCTTTCTTT. Protein: CASSLKQRVPDDTEAFF. This chain uses TRBV3-1 (or the pseudogene TRBV3-2) with TRBJ1-1; D is undetermined. Germline values: CDR1 LGHDT, CDR2 YNNKEL (reference sequence). This CDR3 contains 17 residues. Trimming took off 4 bases at V and 5 bases at J, with 23 bases between the two ends.

The chain is built from TRBV4-1 and TRBJ1-1, with D possibly matching TRBD1 (5 bases). This CDR3 has 14 residues. Germline CDR1 and CDR2: MGHRA and YSYEKL. V lost 0 bases to trimming and J lost 4 bases, with 9 bases between them. In nucleotides, the CDR3 is TGCGCCAGCAGCCAAGATCCCAGGGCCACTGAAGCTTTCTTT. The encoded protein is CASSQDPRATEAFF.

This clone was detected a few times. This chain uses TRBV5-1 with TRBJ2-5, with 10 bases fitting TRBD1. Germline trimming cut 3 bases from V and 8 bases from J; bases unmatched to any gene: 16. The CDR3 is 17 residues long. The germline CDR1 and CDR2 sequences are SGHRS and YFSETQ. The CDR3 here is CASSSRSGTGAAQTQYF. The CDR3 nucleotides are TGCGCCAGCAGCTCACGTTCCGGGACAGGGGCCGCCCAAACCCAGTACTTC.

The chain recombines TRBV12-3 or TRBV12-4 with TRBJ1-1, with 10 bases matching TRBD1. The trim removed 7 bases at V and 11 bases at J, leaving 10 bases unmatched. CDR3 length: 13 amino acids. CDR3 region: CASTLGDRGYAFF. The CDR3 DNA follows: TGTGCCAGCACCTTGGGGGACAGGGGTTATGCTTTCTTT.

This rearrangement joins TRBV2 to TRBJ1-5; D is possibly TRBD1 (6 bases). Germline V gives CDR1 SNHLY, CDR2 FYNNEI. The CDR3 sequence is 14 residues long. The V end lost 5 bases, the J end lost 6 bases, and 14 bases lay between the germline ends. In DNA form, the CDR3 reads TGTGCCAGCAGTATAACAGGGCAGGGTCAGCCCCAGCATTTT. Encoded protein: CASSITGQGQPQHF.